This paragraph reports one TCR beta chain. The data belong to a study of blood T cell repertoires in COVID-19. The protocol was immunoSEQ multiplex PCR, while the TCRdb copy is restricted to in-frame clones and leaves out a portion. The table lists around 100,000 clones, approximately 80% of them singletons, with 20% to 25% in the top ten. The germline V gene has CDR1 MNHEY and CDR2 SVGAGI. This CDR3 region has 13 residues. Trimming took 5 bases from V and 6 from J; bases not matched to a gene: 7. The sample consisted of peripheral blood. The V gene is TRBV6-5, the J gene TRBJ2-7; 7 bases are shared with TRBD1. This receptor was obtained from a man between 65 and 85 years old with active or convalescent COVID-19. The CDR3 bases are TGTGCCAGCAGTCCCCCCGGGACAGCCGAGCAGTACTTC. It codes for CASSPPGTAEQYF.